These T cell receptor beta chains were read from a single sample in a study of Tregs in tolerant kidney transplant recipients. Sequencing used immunoSEQ multiplex PCR; TCRdb keeps in-frame clones, though not all of them. Found here are tens of thousands of clones, under 95% of them singletons; the top ten hold 0.46%. The material sequenced was CD4+ T cells from blood, taken before the transplant. These receptors were collected from a human donor who received a combined kidney and bone marrow transplant. CDR3s include the opening cysteine and the closing phenylalanine or tryptophan. The D gene is left open where the match is weak. The size of a clone is reported for some rows only, either as once, few or many, or as a class for expanded clones.

>-|TRBV5-1|TRBJ2-2|-
TGCGCCAGCAGCCTCCCCTCTAGTGCCGGGGAGCTGTTTTTT
CASSLPSSAGELFF
>-|TRBV2|TRBJ2-7|TRBD2
TGTGCCAGCATGGGAGGGGTATACGAGCAGTACTTC
CASMGGVYEQYF
>-|TRBV7-6|TRBJ2-7|TRBD1
TGTGCCAGCAGCCGCTTCGACGGGGGACAGGGTTCCTACGAGCAGTACTTC
CASSRFDGGQGSYEQYF
>-|TRBV5-1|TRBJ2-1|-
TGCGCCAGCGGCCCCGGGGTGGATGAGCAGTTCTTC
CASGPGVDEQFF
>-|TRBV27|TRBJ1-5|-
TGTGCCAGCAGTTTCCTTACAGCTCTCAATCAGCCCCAGCATTTT
CASSFLTALNQPQHF
>-|TRBV7-9|TRBJ2-1|TRBD2
TGTGCCAGCAGCTTACTAGCGGGAGGGCGAGATGAGCAGTTCTTC
CASSLLAGGRDEQFF
>-|TRBV4-1|TRBJ2-2|-
TGCGCCAGCAGCCGGTCGCCGGGGACACCGACCACCGGGGAGCTGTTTTTT
CASSRSPGTPTTGELFF
>-|TRBV11-2|TRBJ2-2|TRBD2
TGTGCCAGCAGCTTTCCAGCGGGAGGGCGCCGGGAGCTGTTTTTT
CASSFPAGGRRELFF
>-|TRBV7-9|TRBJ2-1|-
TGTGCCTTCGGGTCGGGGGAGCAGTTCTTC
CAFGSGEQFF
>-|TRBV4-1|TRBJ2-2|-
TGCGCCAGCAGCCAACTGAACACCGGGGAGCTGTTTTTT
CASSQLNTGELFF
>-|TRBV7-2|TRBJ2-1|-
TGTGCCAGCAGCTTAGTCTTTAGCGAGTACAATGAGCAGTTCTTC
CASSLVFSEYNEQFF
>-|TRBV7-3|TRBJ2-2|TRBD1
TGTGCCAGCAGCGCCCGACAGGGGGGGAACACCGGGGAGCTGTTTTTT
CASSARQGGNTGELFF
>-|TRBV25-1|TRBJ2-7|-
TGTGCCAGCAGTGAAAAGGTGAGACGAGCGGATCGTTGCAACGAGCAGTACTTC
CASSEKVRRADRCNEQYF
>-|TRBV6-6|TRBJ2-7|TRBD1
TGTGCCAGCAGCCCGACAGGGAGAATTCGCGAGCAGTACTTC
CASSPTGRIREQYF
>-|TRBV11-2|TRBJ2-3|-
TGTGCCAGCAGCTTAGGGAGACTCGCGTTCGGGAATACGCAGTATTTT
CASSLGRLAFGNTQYF
>-|TRBV28|TRBJ2-7|-
TGTGCCAGCAGTTTCTACAGAACCTACGAGCAGTACTTC
CASSFYRTYEQYF
>once|TRBV7-3|TRBJ2-3|-
TGTGCCAGCAGCTCACAGGAAACAGATACGCAGTATTTT
CASSSQETDTQYF
>-|TRBV7-3|TRBJ2-1|-
TGTGCCAGCAGTGAAAAGGGCACGCGCACGAGGGGGGAGCAGTTCTTC
CASSEKGTRTRGEQFF
>-|TRBV4-3|TRBJ1-2|-
TGCGCCAGCAGCCAAGGTCAGATGGGCGGCTACACCTTC
CASSQGQMGGYTF
>-|TRBV6-1|TRBJ1-6|-
TGTGCCAGTCGGACAGACTATAATTCCCCCCTCCACTTT
CASRTDYNSPLHF
>few|TRBV19|TRBJ2-2|TRBD2
TGTGCCAGTAGTAATAGCGGGAGCACCGGGGAGCTGTTTTTT
CASSNSGSTGELFF
>-|TRBV6-1|TRBJ2-2|-
TGTGCCACCCAAAGGGAGTGGGTCACCGGGGAGCTGTTTTTT
CATQREWVTGELFF
>-|TRBV7-9|TRBJ1-2|-
TGTGCCAGCAGCCAAGCCCAGGGAGGTGGCTATGGCTACACCTTC
CASSQAQGGGYGYTF
>-|TRBV7-2|TRBJ2-6|-
TGTGCCAGCAGCTTAGGTCTCAGGGAAACTGGGGCCAACGTCCTGACTTTC
CASSLGLRETGANVLTF
>-|TRBV14|TRBJ2-5|TRBD2
TGTGCCAGCAGCCTCTCCCTAGCGGGGGGGCCGATGGAGACCCAGTACTTC
CASSLSLAGGPMETQYF
>-|TRBV4-3|TRBJ1-6|-
TGCGCCAGCAGCCAGAATACCGGGACAAACAATTCACCCCTCCACTTT
CASSQNTGTNNSPLHF
>-|TRBV11-1|TRBJ2-7|-
TGTGCCAGCAGCGGCAGGGGCTCCTACGAGCAGTACTTC
CASSGRGSYEQYF
>-|TRBV5-1|TRBJ1-1|TRBD1
TGCGCCAGCAGCCCCGGAACAGGGGAATCTGAAGCTTTCTTT
CASSPGTGESEAFF
>-|TRBV11-2|TRBJ1-3|-
TGTGCCAGCAGCTTAGAGGGGGCAGGGGCTGGAAACACCATATATTTT
CASSLEGAGAGNTIYF
>-|TRBV21-1|TRBJ1-5|-
TGTGCCAGCAGCAAAATGAGCTCGGCAGGGAATCAGCCCCAGCATTTT
CASSKMSSAGNQPQHF
>-|TRBV6-5|TRBJ1-1|-
TGTGCCAGCAGTTACTGGAACAGGGACACTGAAGCTTTCTTT
CASSYWNRDTEAFF
>-|TRBV12-5|TRBJ2-7|TRBD1
TGTGCTAGTGGTTCCGGACAGGGCTACGAGCAGTACTTC
CASGSGQGYEQYF
>-|TRBV29-1|TRBJ1-1|TRBD1
TGCAGCGGTTCTAGACAGGGCCGGGACACTGAAGCTTTCTTT
CSGSRQGRDTEAFF
>-|TRBV7-2|TRBJ2-7|TRBD1
TGTGCCAGCAGCTTCTTAGGACAGGGTTTCGGCGAGCAGTACTTC
CASSFLGQGFGEQYF
>-|TRBV5-1|TRBJ2-3|-
TGCGCCAGCAGCGAGGCGGGTTCAGATACGCAGTATTTT
CASSEAGSDTQYF
>-|TRBV18|TRBJ1-2|TRBD1
TGTGCCAGCTCTCCACAGGGGGTAGATGGCTACACCTTC
CASSPQGVDGYTF
>-|TRBV5-1|TRBJ1-3|-
TGCGCCAGCAGCTTGGCCGTAACATCATCTGGAAACACCATATATTTT
CASSLAVTSSGNTIYF
>once|TRBV19|TRBJ2-5|-
TGTGCCAGTAGTGTTCAGGATGGGGAGACCCAGTACTTC
CASSVQDGETQYF
>-|TRBV7-2|TRBJ2-3|TRBD1
TGTGCCAGCAGTCTCACAGGGGATCCAGATACGCAGTATTTT
CASSLTGDPDTQYF
>-|TRBV18|TRBJ1-1|-
TGTGCCAGCTCACCACTTGGCAGGGTCAACACTGAAGCTTTCTTT
CASSPLGRVNTEAFF
>-|TRBV6-5|TRBJ2-2|-
TGTGCCAGCAGGAGAGGGACCGGGGAGCTGTTTTTT
CASRRGTGELFF
>-|TRBV10-3|TRBJ2-7|-
TGTGCCATCAGGGGCCGGAGTTCGGGAGACTCGTCCTACGAGCAGTACTTC
CAIRGRSSGDSSYEQYF
>-|TRBV18|TRBJ1-4|-
TGTGCCAGCTCAGTCAGGGCGGATGAAAAACTGTTTTTT
CASSVRADEKLFF
>-|TRBV27|TRBJ2-1|-
TGTGCCAGCAGTCCTCCCCCCCAGTGGGGAGGTGAGCAGTTCTTC
CASSPPPQWGGEQFF
>-|TRBV11-2|TRBJ2-7|-
TGTGCCAGCGTATCCCCCCTAAATTACGAGCAGTACTTC
CASVSPLNYEQYF